This T cell receptor (beta chain) came from a study of response to subunit inactivated influenza vaccine. Losses at the gene ends were 1 base for V and 9 bases for J; bases not matched to a gene: 8. The length of the CDR3 is 15 residues. Germline loops: CDR1 MNHEY, CDR2 SVGAGI. Study-wide results and caveats: The authors proposed limited new T cell recruitment per seasonal influenza vaccination.

As to this clonotype: As yet, its antigen is unknown.

Via MiXCR, TCRdb re-called the RT-PCR reads, giving one row per CDR3 protein. The sample includes 450,000 to 550,000 distinct CDR3 sequences, about 25% of them seen just once. The starting material was CD4+ T cells sorted from PBMCs, obtained 5 days after vaccination. This sequence joins TRBV6-5 and TRBJ2-1; TRBD1 aligns across 8 bases. This clonotype was sampled from a man between 45 and 60 years old who received an inactivated influenza vaccine. In DNA, the CDR3 is TGTGCCAGCAGTTACTTATCCCAGGGGGCGAGTGAGCAGTTCTTC. Its protein is CASSYLSQGASEQFF.